This T cell receptor delta chain appears in the sequencing data of a study of Vδ1+ human thymocytes. Study-wide findings and caveats: Unlike peripheral blood Vdelta1+ controls, thymic delta-chain sequences included approximately 20% Vdelta2 and few Vdelta3. Thymic TRG and TRD repertoires appeared highly polyclonal.

J was trimmed by 1 base and V by 2 bases; bases with no gene match: 18. This CDR3 has 21 residues. The germline V gene has CDR1 TSWWSYY and CDR2 QGS. This clone came up a few times. Its specificity is unknown. After alphabeta T cell depletion, CD3+ Vdelta1+ Vdelta2- thymocytes were sorted. Sequences come from RNA converted to cDNA by reverse transcription. Pooled V-gene forward primers with one constant-region reverse primer generated the CDR3 amplicons by multiplex PCR. TCRdb reprocessed the multiplex PCR reads through CATT. The sample lists about 50,000 delta-chain clones; approximately 16% were seen once.

Source material: Vdelta1+ gamma-delta thymocytes from the thymus. Subset defined: FACS-sorted CD3+ TCRalphabeta- TCRVdelta1+ TCRVdelta2- thymocytes. This sequence was found in a girl less than two years old who had congenital heart surgery. The rearrangement uses TRDV1 and TRDJ1; 11 bases align to TRDD3. This CDR3 is CALGESPTGLGDTQLTDKLIF. The CDR3 DNA sequence: TGTGCTCTTGGGGAATCTCCTACTGGGCTGGGGGATACCCAGCTCACCGATAAACTCATCTTT.